The clone carrying this T cell receptor beta chain was detected a few times. Its specificity is unknown. TCRdb independently ran MiXCR on the 5' RACE reads; one entry per CDR3 protein. This table has 200,000 to 300,000 distinct CDR3 sequences, approximately 3.6% appearing once. The sample comes from a study of T cells after yellow fever vaccination. Study-level points and caveats: Repertoires obtained by FACS sorting could include abundant clonotypes that entered as contaminants from the bulk population. Post-booster reappearance was seen for most primary-vaccination clones (roughly 97% CD4, around 91% CD8).

This TCR came from a man younger than 35 who received the YFV17D yellow fever vaccine. Sample: PBMCs, taken 15 days after the yellow fever booster vaccination.

Here the CDR3 DNA reads TGCGCCAGCAGCCTCAGGGGGAGCGGGAATGAGCAGTTCTTC. The encoded protein is CASSLRGSGNEQFF. The rearrangement links TRBV5-1 to TRBJ2-1, with D possibly TRBD1 on 7 matching bases. This CDR3 has 14 amino acids. V was cut by 4 bases and J by 7 bases, with 15 bases left in between. In germline, CDR1 is SGHRS, CDR2 YFSETQ. The full variable domain, with the rest looked up from reference TRBV5-1 and TRBJ2-1, is KAGVTQTPRYLIKTRGQQVTLSCSPISGHRSVSWYQQTPGQGLQFLFEYFSETQRNKGNFPGRFSGRQFSNSRSEMNVSTLELGDSALYLCASSLRGSGNEQFFGPGTRLTVL.